The next 5 T cell receptor beta chains were all read from a single sample in a study of OX40 agonist ivuxolimab in advanced cancers. This table comes from immunoSEQ multiplex PCR, and its TCRdb copy is limited to in-frame clones, with some not included. The sample lists tens of thousands of clones, 70% to 90% occurring once. This sample comprised CD4+ or CD8+ T cells sorted from blood, obtained in a trial of the OX40 agonist ivuxolimab. Receptors were obtained from an adult with an advanced solid tumor such as melanoma, head and neck, liver or kidney cancer.

The table lists this clone with a count of one. The chain's CDR3 is CASSLVFRQGRANYGYTF. The CDR3, as DNA: TGTGCCAGCAGCTTGGTCTTTAGACAGGGGAGAGCTAACTATGGCTACACCTTC. The V call is TRBV5-4, the J call TRBJ1-2, with 8 bases fitting TRBD1. This CDR3 spans 18 amino acids. Per germline, CDR1 SGHNT and CDR2 YYREEE (reference sequence). The J segment lost 0 bases and the V segment lost 0 bases, leaving 10 bases of the junction unmatched.

This clone was seen once. The V and J genes are TRBV15 and TRBJ1-5; 7 bases match TRBD1. The CDR3 extends over 14 amino acids. Germline V lookup: CDR1 LNHNV, CDR2 YYDKDF (reference sequence). V shed 4 bases, J shed 7 bases, and the junction held 7 bases outside the gene matches. CDR3: CATSKDRVLQPQHF. The CDR3 nucleotides read TGTGCCACCAGCAAAGACAGGGTGCTACAGCCCCAGCATTTT.

The chain couples TRBV5-4 to TRBJ2-3, with TRBD2 matching 8 bases. Per the germline V gene, CDR1 is SGHNT and CDR2 is YYREEE (reference sequence). With 1 base clipped from V and 0 bases from J, the junction kept 7 bases outside the gene matches. The CDR3 is 17 residues long. The CDR3 protein is CASSLFRGGGSTDTQYF. The CDR3, as DNA: TGTGCCAGCAGCTTGTTTAGGGGCGGGGGGAGCACAGATACGCAGTATTTT.

V and J are TRBV10-1 and TRBJ2-1; D possibly corresponds to TRBD2 (6 bases). This CDR3 has 16 residues. V was clipped by 3 bases and J by 6 bases, with 18 bases between them. Germline V gives CDR1 WNHNN, CDR2 SYGVQD (reference sequence). CDR3: CASSDPWASEGNEQFF. The CDR3 DNA follows: TGCGCCAGCAGTGACCCGTGGGCTAGCGAGGGCAATGAGCAGTTCTTC.

The rearrangement links TRBV11-2 to TRBJ1-4, with TRBD1 identical over 10 bases. The ends lost 1 base at V and 7 bases at J; junction bases unmatched: 9. Germline V gives CDR1 SGHAT, CDR2 FQNNGV. The CDR3 sequence is 17 residues long. CDR3 in amino acids: CASSLAGTGAWSEKLFF. In nucleotides, the CDR3 is TGTGCCAGCAGCTTAGCCGGGACAGGGGCGTGGAGTGAAAAACTGTTTTTT.